The present entry profiles one T cell receptor beta chain with its context. These data belong to a study of blood T cell repertoires in COVID-19. Study in general: From T cells, B-cell-depleted T cells, or PBMCs came the material, which was cDNA or gDNA.

Original analysis: Quantification of nucleated cells was approximated via reference gene primer amplification. Produced via immunoSEQ multiplex PCR; TCRdb's table is partial and in-frame only. The V and J calls and the clone size are those of that table, but D and trimming were determined from the DNA. The sample gives 150,000 to 200,000 clones, roughly 91% of which show up once; around 5.8% is in the top ten. The sequence was obtained from a man between 35 and 55 years old with active or convalescent COVID-19. Sample: peripheral blood.

The CDR3 DNA sequence: TGTGCCAGCAGCATCGGGGGGGACACGCGGCAGTACTTC. Translating gives CASSIGGDTRQYF. The V call is TRBV9, the J call TRBJ2-4; TRBD2 agrees at 8 bases. The V segment lost 4 bases and the J segment 13 bases; nucleotides outside the gene matches: 10. Germline V gene lookup returns CDR1 SGDLS and CDR2 YYNGEE. The CDR3 is made up of 13 amino acids.